This TCR beta chain comes out of a study of blood T cell repertoires in COVID-19. Study information: Sites across the United States, Italy and Spain contributed samples from acute and convalescent COVID-19.

Authors' processing steps: Estimates of nucleated cell counts were drawn from the amplification of reference gene primers. Generated by immunoSEQ multiplex PCR, the TCRdb table keeps only in-frame clones and is missing some. The V and J calls and clone size are taken from that table; D and trimming were inferred from the DNA. The table has tens of thousands of clones, approximately 92% seen once. Sequenced input: peripheral blood. This TCR was sampled from a human donor with active COVID-19. The donor label of this sample is uncertain.

CDR3 region: CASSPWAGGKKETQYF. CDR3 nucleotides: TGTGCCAGCAGCCCCTGGGCAGGGGGTAAGAAAGAGACCCAGTACTTC. The chain carries TRBV7-9 and TRBJ2-5; TRBD1 matches at 7 bases. With 5 bases clipped from V and 3 bases from J, the junction kept 12 bases outside the gene matches. The CDR3 loop spans 16 amino acids. CDR1 and CDR2 from the germline V gene are SEHNR and FQNEAQ (reference sequence).